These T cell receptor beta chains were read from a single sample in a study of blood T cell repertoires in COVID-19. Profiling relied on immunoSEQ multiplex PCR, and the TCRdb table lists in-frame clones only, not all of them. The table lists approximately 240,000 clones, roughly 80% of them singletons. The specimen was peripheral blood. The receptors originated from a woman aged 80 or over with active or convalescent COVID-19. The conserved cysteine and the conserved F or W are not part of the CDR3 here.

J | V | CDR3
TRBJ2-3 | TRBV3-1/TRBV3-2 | ASSQGYGGRSGDTQY
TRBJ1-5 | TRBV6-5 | ASSYRRAQPQH
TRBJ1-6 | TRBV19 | ATSDRETNSPLH
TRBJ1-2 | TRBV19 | ASSAGPWGQGYT
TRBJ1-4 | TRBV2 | ASSENGQGGEKLF
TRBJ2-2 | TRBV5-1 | ASSLGAGAINTGELF
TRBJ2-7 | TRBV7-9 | ASSRQASLEYEQY
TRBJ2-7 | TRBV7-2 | ASSLGGASYEQY
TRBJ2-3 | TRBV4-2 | ASSQDGDFTDTQY
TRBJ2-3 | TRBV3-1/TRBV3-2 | ASSQNPTGTGSTDTQY
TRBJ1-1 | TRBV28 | ASSSGTVNTEAF
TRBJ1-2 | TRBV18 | ASSPSVPANYGYT
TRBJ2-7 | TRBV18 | ASSRRGVDEQY
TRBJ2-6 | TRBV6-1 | ASSERFAGANVLT
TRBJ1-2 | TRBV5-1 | ASSQSAKQGRKPYGYT
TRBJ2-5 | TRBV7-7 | ASSQTSGRETQY
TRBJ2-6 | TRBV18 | ASSPEWGAGANVLT
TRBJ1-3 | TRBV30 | AWSRIAGADSGNTIY
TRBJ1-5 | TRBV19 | ASSIGTGHQPQH
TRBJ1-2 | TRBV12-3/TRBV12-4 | ASSFQNYGYT
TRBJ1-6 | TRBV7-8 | ASSLQGSALH
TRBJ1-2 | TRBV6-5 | ASSPDRVLGYT
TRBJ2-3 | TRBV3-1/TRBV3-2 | ASSPTTGQGRTDTQY
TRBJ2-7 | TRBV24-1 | ATSDPTQGQGNEQY
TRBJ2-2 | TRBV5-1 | ASSLKGGLNTGELF
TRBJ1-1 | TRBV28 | ASSYVTGIRTEAF
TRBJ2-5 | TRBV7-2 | ASSLVAGEETQY
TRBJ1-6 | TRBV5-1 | ASSPQGIRSPLH
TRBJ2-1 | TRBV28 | ASSLGSSGPYNEQF
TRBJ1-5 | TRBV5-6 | ASSLRGNQPQH
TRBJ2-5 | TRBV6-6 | ASSLDYRGRPQETQY
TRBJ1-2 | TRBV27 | ASSTDRYYGYT
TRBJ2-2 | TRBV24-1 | ATSKRTSENTGELF
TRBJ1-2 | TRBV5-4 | ASSLEAAYGYT
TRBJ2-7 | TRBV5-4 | ASRQRLEGPYEQY
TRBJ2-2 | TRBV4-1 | ASSQGGRGLGGELF
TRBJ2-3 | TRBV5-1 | ASSTTGSDATQY
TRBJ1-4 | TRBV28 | ASSSSGEKLF
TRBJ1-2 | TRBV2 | ASSVEGGNYGYT
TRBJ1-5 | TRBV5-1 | ASSPTGVSNQPQH
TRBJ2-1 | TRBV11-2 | ASSLLRGRSEQF
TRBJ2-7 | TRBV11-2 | ASSLGLTSYEQY
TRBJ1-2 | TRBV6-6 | ASSLATGGYGYT
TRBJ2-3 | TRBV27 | ASSFRPGQGVTDTQY
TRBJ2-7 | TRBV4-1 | ASSQSGQGAKYEQY
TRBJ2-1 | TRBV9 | ASSVPQGLGRGPSSYNEQF
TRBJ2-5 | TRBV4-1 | ASSQEAVRERQY
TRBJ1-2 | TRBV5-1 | ASSLTGEKYGYT
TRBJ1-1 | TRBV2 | ASSDQGIATEAF
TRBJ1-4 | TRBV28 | ASKGPGGTANEKLF
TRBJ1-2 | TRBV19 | AMPRDSSYGYT